The 17 T cell receptor beta chains below were found in one sample sequenced in a study of blood T cell repertoires in COVID-19. Libraries were prepared by immunoSEQ multiplex PCR; TCRdb keeps only in-frame clonotypes and omits some of them. The top ten clones hold less than 3.5% of a sample with 70,000 to 95,000 clones, about 89% of them seen once. Source material: peripheral blood. The receptor set was obtained from a man aged 50-59 years with COVID-19, enrolled during active disease.

The rearrangement links TRBV5-6 to TRBJ2-1; perhaps TRBD2 as D (6 bases). The CDR3 is 17 amino acids. V lost 4 bases to trimming and J lost 9 bases, with 26 bases between them. Germline-derived CDR1 and CDR2 are SGHDT and YYEEEE. CDR3 protein: CASSLPGGSFNLGEQFF. The CDR3 DNA reads as TGTGCCAGCAGCCTCCCCGGGGGATCCTTCAATTTAGGTGAGCAGTTCTTC.

This chain joins TRBV10-2 and TRBJ2-1, with D perhaps matching TRBD2 (6 bases). The length of the CDR3 is 13 residues. Germline CDR1 reads WSHSY; CDR2 reads SAAADI. Trimming took 7 bases from V and 4 from J, leaving 11 bases between them. CDR3 coding DNA: TGCGCCAGCATGGCAGGGAGGTACAATGAGCAGTTCTTC. Encoded protein: CASMAGRYNEQFF.

This chain uses TRBV6-5 with TRBJ1-6; weak D call: TRBD1 (5 bases). V gave up 0 bases and J gave up 6 bases, with 12 bases separating them. CDR3 length: 16 residues. Germline V lookup: CDR1 MNHEY, CDR2 SVGAGI. As DNA, the CDR3 is TGTGCCAGCAGTTACTCAAGACCCGGGGGTAATTCACCCCTCCACTTT. Amino acid sequence: CASSYSRPGGNSPLHF.

This chain links TRBV7-2 with TRBJ2-2; D is undetermined. CDR1 and CDR2 from the germline V gene are SGHTA and FQGNSA. The CDR3 covers 15 residues. V shed 2 bases and J shed 0 bases, with 7 bases lying between them. CDR3 amino acids: CASSLRFTNTGELFF. CDR3 DNA sequence: TGTGCCAGCAGCTTACGGTTTACGAACACCGGGGAGCTGTTTTTT.

This rearrangement joins TRBV27 to TRBJ1-3; 7 bases are a match to TRBD1. This CDR3 spans 19 amino acids. Germline V gene lookup returns CDR1 MNHEY and CDR2 SMNVEV (reference sequence). J gave up 0 bases and V 0 bases, and 11 bases lay outside the gene matches. The CDR3 DNA reads TGTGCCAGCAGTTTATCAGGGTCAGGGGGACAAATCTCTGGAAACACCATATATTTT. Encoded protein: CASSLSGSGGQISGNTIYF.

DNA for the CDR3: TGTGCCAGCAGCCCCATCAAGGGGGCGACCGGGGAGCTGTTTTTT. It translates to CASSPIKGATGELFF. The chain combines TRBV7-3 with TRBJ2-2; 7 bases are shared with TRBD1. This CDR3 has 15 amino acids. The V segment lost 5 bases and the J segment 5 bases; nucleotides outside the gene matches: 8. Germline CDR1 reads SGHTA; CDR2 reads FQGTGA.

The chain carries TRBV4-1 and TRBJ2-5, with D perhaps TRBD1 (6 bases). From germline, CDR1 is MGHRA and CDR2 YSYEKL. Between the trimmed V and J ends, which lost 3 bases and 2 bases, there was a span of 10 bases. The CDR3 is made up of 14 amino acids. This CDR3 is CASSQATGQETQYF. CDR3 nucleotide sequence: TGCGCCAGCAGCCAGGCGACAGGACAAGAGACCCAGTACTTC.

V and J are TRBV7-3 and TRBJ1-6, with 7 bases lining up with TRBD1. Germline CDR1 is SGHTA and CDR2 is FQGTGA. This CDR3 region has 13 residues. The J segment lost 9 bases and the V segment lost 7 bases, leaving 6 bases of the junction unmatched. CDR3 coding DNA: TGTGCCAGCACCCTCGACAGGGTTTCACCCCTCCACTTT. Its translation: CASTLDRVSPLHF.

For the CDR3, the DNA is TGTGCCAGCACATTCAGGGATAAAGAGACCCAGTACTTC. Its translation: CASTFRDKETQYF. The rearrangement links TRBV5-4 to TRBJ2-5, with TRBD1 as a possible D gene (5 bases). Germline CDR1 is SGHNT and CDR2 is YYREEE (reference sequence). Trimming pared 6 bases from V and 3 bases from J, leaving 12 bases between. The CDR3 has 13 residues.

V usage is TRBV27 and J usage is TRBJ1-1; D is unresolved. The CDR3 runs to 13 residues. The V end lost 0 bases, the J end lost 4 bases, and 6 bases lay between the germline ends. Germline values: CDR1 MNHEY, CDR2 SMNVEV (reference sequence). The CDR3 DNA reads as TGTGCCAGCAGTTTATCGCGGGGCACTGAAGCTTTCTTT. Protein sequence: CASSLSRGTEAFF.

The chain joins TRBV5-1 to TRBJ2-7, with 10 bases matching TRBD1. Germline CDR1 SGHRS, CDR2 YFSETQ. This CDR3 has 14 amino acids. With 2 bases clipped from V and 2 bases from J, the junction kept 1 base outside the gene matches. The CDR3 sequence: CASSFGTGAYEQYF. The CDR3 DNA is TGCGCCAGCAGCTTTGGGACAGGGGCCTACGAGCAGTACTTC.

This chain links TRBV7-9 with TRBJ2-5, with 9 bases identical to TRBD1. After removal of 1 base from V and 4 bases from J, the junction contained 4 bases not matched to a gene. The CDR3 spans 15 residues. The germline CDR1 and CDR2 sequences are SEHNR and FQNEAQ (reference sequence). CDR3: CASSLEGQGGETQYF. For the CDR3, the DNA is TGTGCCAGCAGCTTAGAGGGACAGGGCGGAGAGACCCAGTACTTC.

V usage is TRBV18 and J usage is TRBJ2-3; 9 bases are shared with TRBD1. Germline V gene data show CDR1 as KGHSH and CDR2 as LQKENI. The CDR3 spans 16 residues. J lost 0 bases, V lost 5 bases, and 6 bases had no gene match. This CDR3 reads CASSVTGGPSTDTQYF. In DNA, the CDR3 is TGTGCCAGCTCAGTCACAGGGGGCCCCAGCACAGATACGCAGTATTTT.

The chain has TRBV19 and TRBJ2-5; TRBD1 agrees at 8 bases. The CDR3 consists of 13 residues. V was pared by 6 bases and J by 3 bases, with 3 bases of the junction left unmatched. The germline CDR1 and CDR2 sequences are LNHDA and SQIVND (reference sequence). DNA of the CDR3: TGTGCCAGTAGCTGGACAGGGAAAGAGACCCAGTACTTC. Protein sequence: CASSWTGKETQYF. The full variable domain, its missing parts supplied by reference TRBV19 and TRBJ2-5, is DGGITQSPKYLFRKEGQNVTLSCEQNLNHDAMYWYRQDPGQGLRLIYYSQIVNDFQKGDIAEGYSVSREKKESFPLTVTSAQKNPTAFYLCASSWTGKETQYFGPGTRLLVL.

The chain links TRBV12-3 or TRBV12-4 to TRBJ1-1; D is ambiguous. Between the trimmed V and J ends, which lost 2 bases and 1 base, there was a span of 5 bases. This CDR3 region has 13 residues. The CDR3: CASSLLRNTEAFF. The CDR3 DNA is TGTGCCAGCAGTTTACTCCGGAACACTGAAGCTTTCTTT.

The chain employs TRBV2 and TRBJ1-1; D is possibly TRBD1 (6 bases). V shed 7 bases and J shed 3 bases, with 24 bases lying between them. The CDR3 has 17 amino acids. Looked up from germline, CDR1 is SNHLY and CDR2 is FYNNEI. The CDR3 coding sequence is TGTGCCAGCACCCTCTCCCCCCCTCGACAGGCCTACACTGAAGCTTTCTTT. Encoded protein: CASTLSPPRQAYTEAFF. The complete variable domain, with remaining parts taken from reference TRBV2 and TRBJ1-1, reads EPEVTQTPSHQVTQMGQEVILRCVPISNHLYFYWYRQILGQKVEFLVSFYNNEISEKSEIFDDQFSVERPDGSNFTLKIRSTKLEDSAMYFCASTLSPPRQAYTEAFFGQGTRLTVV.

Regarding this clone: At the DNA level, this CDR3 is encoded by other sequences in the same sample as well. The V call is TRBV18, the J call TRBJ1-5, with D possibly being TRBD1 (6 bases). CDR1 and CDR2 from the germline V gene are KGHSH and LQKENI. The CDR3 contains 13 residues. Between the trimmed V and J ends, which lost 6 bases and 4 bases, there was a span of 10 bases. CDR3 in amino acids: CASSRDTNQPQHF. CDR3 nucleotide sequence: TGTGCCAGCTCTAGGGACACTAATCAGCCCCAGCATTTT.